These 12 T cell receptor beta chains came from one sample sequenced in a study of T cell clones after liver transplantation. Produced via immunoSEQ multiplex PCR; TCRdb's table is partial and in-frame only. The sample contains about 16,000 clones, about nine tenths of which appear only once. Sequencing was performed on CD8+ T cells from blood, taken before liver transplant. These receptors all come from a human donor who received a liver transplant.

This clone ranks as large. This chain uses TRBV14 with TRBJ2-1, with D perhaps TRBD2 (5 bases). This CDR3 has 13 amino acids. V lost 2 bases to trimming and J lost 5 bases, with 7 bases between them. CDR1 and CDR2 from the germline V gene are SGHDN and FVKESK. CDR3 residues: CASSQRRDNEQFF. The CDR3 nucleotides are TGTGCCAGCAGCCAAAGGCGGGACAATGAGCAGTTCTTC.

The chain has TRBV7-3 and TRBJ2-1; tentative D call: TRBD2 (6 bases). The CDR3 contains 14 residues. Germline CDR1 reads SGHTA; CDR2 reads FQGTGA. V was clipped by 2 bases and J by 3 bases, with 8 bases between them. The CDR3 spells CASSLWGDYNEQFF. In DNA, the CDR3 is TGTGCCAGCAGCTTATGGGGGGACTACAATGAGCAGTTCTTC.

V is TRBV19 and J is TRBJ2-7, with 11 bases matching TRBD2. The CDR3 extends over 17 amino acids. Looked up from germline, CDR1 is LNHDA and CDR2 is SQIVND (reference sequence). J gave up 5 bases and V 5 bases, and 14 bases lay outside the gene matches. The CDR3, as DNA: TGTGCCAGTAGTCCTAGCGGGAGGACGGAAATCGGCCACGAGCAGTACTTC. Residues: CASSPSGRTEIGHEQYF.

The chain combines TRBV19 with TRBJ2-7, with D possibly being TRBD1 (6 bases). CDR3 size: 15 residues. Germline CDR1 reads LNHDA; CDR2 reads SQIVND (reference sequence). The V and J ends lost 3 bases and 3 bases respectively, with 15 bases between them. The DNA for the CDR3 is TGTGCCAGTAGTATGGGAAGGGGGTCCCTCTACGAGCAGTACTTC. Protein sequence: CASSMGRGSLYEQYF.

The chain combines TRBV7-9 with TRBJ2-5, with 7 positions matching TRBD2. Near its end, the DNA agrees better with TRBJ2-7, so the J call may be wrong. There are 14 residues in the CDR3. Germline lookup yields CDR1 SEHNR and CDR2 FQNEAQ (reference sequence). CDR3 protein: CASSPPSGSYEQYF. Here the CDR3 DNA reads TGTGCCAGCAGCCCTCCTAGCGGCTCCTACGAGCAGTACTTC.

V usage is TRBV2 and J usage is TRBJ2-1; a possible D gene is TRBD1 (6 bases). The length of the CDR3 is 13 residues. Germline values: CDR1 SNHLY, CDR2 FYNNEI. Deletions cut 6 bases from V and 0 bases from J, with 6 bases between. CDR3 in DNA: TGTGCCAGCAGGGACAGCTCCTACAATGAGCAGTTCTTC. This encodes CASRDSSYNEQFF.

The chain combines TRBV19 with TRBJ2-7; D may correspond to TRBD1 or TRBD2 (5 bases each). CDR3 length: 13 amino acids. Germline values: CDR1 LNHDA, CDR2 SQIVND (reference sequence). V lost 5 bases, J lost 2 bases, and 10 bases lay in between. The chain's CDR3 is CASSPGTAYEQYF. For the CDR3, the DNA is TGTGCCAGTAGTCCAGGGACCGCCTACGAGCAGTACTTC.

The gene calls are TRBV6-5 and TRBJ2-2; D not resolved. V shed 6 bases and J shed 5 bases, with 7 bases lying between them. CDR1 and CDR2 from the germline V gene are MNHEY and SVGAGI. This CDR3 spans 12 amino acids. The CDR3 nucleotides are TGTGCCAGCAGCCCTCCAACCGGGGAGCTGTTTTTT. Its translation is CASSPPTGELFF.

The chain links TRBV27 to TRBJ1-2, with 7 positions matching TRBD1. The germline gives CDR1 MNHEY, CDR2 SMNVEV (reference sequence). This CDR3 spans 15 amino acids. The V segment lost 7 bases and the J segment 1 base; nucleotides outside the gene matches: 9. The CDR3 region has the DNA TGTGCCAGCATTACTCCGGGACAGCATAACTATGGCTACACCTTC. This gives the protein CASITPGQHNYGYTF.

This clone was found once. In nucleotides, the CDR3 is TGCGCCAGCAGCCAGGAAGACGGTGTCCGAGGGGGAACTGAAGCTTTCTTT. The encoded protein is CASSQEDGVRGGTEAFF. V and J are TRBV4-3 and TRBJ1-1; possibly TRBD1 for D (6 bases). The CDR3 has 17 amino acids. Germline loops: CDR1 LGHNA, CDR2 YSLEER. Trimming removed 3 bases from V and 5 bases from J, with 22 bases in between.

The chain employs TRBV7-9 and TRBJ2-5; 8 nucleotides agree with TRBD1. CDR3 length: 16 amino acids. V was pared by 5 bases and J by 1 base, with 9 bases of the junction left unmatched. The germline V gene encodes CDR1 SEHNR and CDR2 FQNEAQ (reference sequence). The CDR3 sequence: CASSPVTGDSQETQYF. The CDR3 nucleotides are TGTGCCAGCAGCCCAGTGACAGGGGATTCCCAAGAGACCCAGTACTTC.

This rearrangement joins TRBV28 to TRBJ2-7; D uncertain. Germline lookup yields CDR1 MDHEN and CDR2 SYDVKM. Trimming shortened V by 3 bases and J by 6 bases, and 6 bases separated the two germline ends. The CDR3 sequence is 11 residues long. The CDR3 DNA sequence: TGTGCCAGCAGTTTTAACAGCGAGCAGTACTTC. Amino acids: CASSFNSEQYF.